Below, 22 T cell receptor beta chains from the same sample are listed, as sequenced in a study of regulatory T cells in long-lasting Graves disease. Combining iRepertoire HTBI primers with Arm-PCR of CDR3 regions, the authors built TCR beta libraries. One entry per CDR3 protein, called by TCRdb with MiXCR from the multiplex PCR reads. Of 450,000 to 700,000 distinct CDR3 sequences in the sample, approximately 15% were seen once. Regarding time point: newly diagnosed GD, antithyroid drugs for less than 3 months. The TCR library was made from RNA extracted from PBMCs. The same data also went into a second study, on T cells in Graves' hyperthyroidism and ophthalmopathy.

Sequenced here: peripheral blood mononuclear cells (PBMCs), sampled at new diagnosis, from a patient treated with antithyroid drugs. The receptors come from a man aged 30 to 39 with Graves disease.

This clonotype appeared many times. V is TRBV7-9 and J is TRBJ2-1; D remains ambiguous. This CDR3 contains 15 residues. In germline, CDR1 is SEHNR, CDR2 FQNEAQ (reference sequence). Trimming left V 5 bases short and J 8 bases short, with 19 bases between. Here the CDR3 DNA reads TGTGCCAGCAGCCCCCCCCGTCCGAGTGTCCATGAGCAGTTCTTC. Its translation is CASSPPRPSVHEQFF.

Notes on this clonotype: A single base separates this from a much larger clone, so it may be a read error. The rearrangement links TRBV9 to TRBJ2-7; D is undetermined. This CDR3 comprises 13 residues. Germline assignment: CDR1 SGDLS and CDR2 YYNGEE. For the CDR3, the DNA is TGTGCCAGCAGCGTTCTGGTTTCAGACGAGCGGTACTTC. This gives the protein CASSVLVSDERYF. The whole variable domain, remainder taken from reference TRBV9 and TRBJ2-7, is DSGVTQTPKHLITATGQRVTLRCSPRSGDLSVYWYQQSLDQGLQFLIQYYNGEERAKGNILERFSAQQFPDLHSELNLSSLELGDSALYFCASSVLVSDERYFGPGTRLTVT.

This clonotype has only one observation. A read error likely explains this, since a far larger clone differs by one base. The CDR3 sequence: CASSLPTGALETQFF. The DNA for the CDR3 is TGTGCCAGCAGTTTGCCAACGGGAGCCTTGGAGACCCAGTTCTTC. This rearrangement joins TRBV12-3 or TRBV12-4 to TRBJ2-1; D may be TRBD2 (6 bases). CDR3 length: 15 residues. V gave up 3 bases and J gave up 13 bases, with 22 bases separating them.

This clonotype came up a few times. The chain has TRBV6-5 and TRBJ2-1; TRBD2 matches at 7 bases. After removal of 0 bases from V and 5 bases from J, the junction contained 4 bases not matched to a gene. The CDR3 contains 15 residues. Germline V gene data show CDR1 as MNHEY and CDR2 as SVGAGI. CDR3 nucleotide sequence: TGTGCCAGCAGTTACTCGCTAGCGGAGGACAATGAGCAGTTCTTC. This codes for CASSYSLAEDNEQFF.

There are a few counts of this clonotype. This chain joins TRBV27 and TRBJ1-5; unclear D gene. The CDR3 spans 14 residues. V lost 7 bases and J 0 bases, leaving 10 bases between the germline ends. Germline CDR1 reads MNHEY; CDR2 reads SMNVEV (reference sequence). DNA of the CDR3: TGTGCCAGCATCTTTCGCGGTAGCAATCAGCCCCAGCATTTT. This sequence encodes CASIFRGSNQPQHF.

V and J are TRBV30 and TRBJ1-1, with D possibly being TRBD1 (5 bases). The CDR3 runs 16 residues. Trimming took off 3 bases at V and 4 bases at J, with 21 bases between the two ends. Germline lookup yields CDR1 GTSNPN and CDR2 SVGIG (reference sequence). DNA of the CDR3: TGTGCCTGGAGCGTGAGGGCCGGGGCCGGCTCCACTGAAGCTTTCTTT. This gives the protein CAWSVRAGAGSTEAFF.

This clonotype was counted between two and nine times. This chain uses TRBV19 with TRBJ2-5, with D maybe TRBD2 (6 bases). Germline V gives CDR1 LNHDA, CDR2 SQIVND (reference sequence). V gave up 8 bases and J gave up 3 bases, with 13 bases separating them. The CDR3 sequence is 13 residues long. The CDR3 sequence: CASGGLTKETQYF. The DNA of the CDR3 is TGTGCCAGTGGGGGACTTACGAAAGAGACCCAGTACTTC.

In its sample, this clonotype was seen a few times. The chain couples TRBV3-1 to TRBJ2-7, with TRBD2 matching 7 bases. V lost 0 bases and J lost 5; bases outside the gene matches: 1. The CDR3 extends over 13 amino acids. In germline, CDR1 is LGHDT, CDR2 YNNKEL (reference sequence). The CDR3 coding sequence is TGTGCCAGCAGCCAAGATGGGGGGGACGAGCAGTACTTC. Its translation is CASSQDGGDEQYF.

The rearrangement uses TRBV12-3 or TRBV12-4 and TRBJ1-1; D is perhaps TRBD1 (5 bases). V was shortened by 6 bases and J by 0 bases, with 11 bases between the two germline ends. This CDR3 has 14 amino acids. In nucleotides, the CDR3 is TGTGCCAGCAGCGATGGAGGGGTGAACACTGAAGCTTTCTTT. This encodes CASSDGGVNTEAFF.

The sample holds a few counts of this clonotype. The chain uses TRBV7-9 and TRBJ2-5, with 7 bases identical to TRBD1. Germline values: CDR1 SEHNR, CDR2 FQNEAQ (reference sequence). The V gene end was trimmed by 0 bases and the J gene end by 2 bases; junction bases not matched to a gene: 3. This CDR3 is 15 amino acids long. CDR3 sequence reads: CASSLAWGQQETQYF. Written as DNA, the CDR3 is TGTGCCAGCAGCTTAGCGTGGGGACAGCAAGAGACCCAGTACTTC. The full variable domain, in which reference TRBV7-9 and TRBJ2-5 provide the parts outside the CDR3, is DTGVSQNPRHKITKRGQNVTFRCDPISEHNRLYWYRQTLGQGPEFLTYFQNEAQLEKSRLLSDRFSAERPKGSFSTLEIQRTEQGDSAMYLCASSLAWGQQETQYFGPGTRLLVL.

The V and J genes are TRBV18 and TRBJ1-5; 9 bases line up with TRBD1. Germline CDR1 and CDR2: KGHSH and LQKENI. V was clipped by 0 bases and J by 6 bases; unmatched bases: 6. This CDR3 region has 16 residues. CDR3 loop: CASSPPGQGLSQPQHF. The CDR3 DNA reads TGTGCCAGCTCACCACCGGGACAGGGTTTGAGTCAGCCCCAGCATTTT.

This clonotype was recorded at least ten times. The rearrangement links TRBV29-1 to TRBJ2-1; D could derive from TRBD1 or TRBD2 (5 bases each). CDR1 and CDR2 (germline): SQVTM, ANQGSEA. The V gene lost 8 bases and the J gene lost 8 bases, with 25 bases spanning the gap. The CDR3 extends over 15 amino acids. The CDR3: CSRFGGGRVQYEQFF. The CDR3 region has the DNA TGCAGCCGTTTTGGAGGTGGCAGGGTTCAATATGAGCAGTTCTTC.

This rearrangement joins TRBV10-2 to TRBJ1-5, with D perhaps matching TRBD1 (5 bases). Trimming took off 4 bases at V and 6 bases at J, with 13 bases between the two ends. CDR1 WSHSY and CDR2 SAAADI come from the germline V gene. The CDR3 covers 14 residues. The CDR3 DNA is TGCGCCAGCAGTGGGCCTACAGGCGGTCAGCCCCAGCATTTT. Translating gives CASSGPTGGQPQHF.

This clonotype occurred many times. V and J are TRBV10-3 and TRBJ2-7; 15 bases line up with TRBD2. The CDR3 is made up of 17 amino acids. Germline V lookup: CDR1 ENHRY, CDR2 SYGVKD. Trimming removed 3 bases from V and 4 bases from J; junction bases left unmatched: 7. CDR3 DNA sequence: TGTGCCATCAGTGACCCCGGGACTAGCGGGAGGTCGTACGAGCAGTACTTC. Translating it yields CAISDPGTSGRSYEQYF.

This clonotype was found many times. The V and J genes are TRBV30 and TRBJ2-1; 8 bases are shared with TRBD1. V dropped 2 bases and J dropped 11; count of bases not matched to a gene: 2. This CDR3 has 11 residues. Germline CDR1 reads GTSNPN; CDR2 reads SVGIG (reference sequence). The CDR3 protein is CAWSTGGKQFF. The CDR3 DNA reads TGTGCCTGGAGTACAGGGGGTAAGCAGTTCTTC. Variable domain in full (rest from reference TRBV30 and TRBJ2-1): SQTIHQWPATLVQPVGSPLSLECTVEGTSNPNLYWYRQAAGRGLQLLFYSVGIGQISSEVPQNLSASRPQDRQFILSSKKLLLSDSGFYLCAWSTGGKQFFGPGTRLTVL.

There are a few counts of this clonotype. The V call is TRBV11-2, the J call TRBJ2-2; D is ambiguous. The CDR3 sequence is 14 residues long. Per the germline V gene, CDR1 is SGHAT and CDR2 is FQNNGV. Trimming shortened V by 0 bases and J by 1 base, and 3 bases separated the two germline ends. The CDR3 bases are TGTGCCAGCAGCTTAGACTGGAACACCGGGGAGCTGTTTTTT. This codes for CASSLDWNTGELFF. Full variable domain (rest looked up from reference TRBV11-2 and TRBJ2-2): EAGVAQSPRYKIIEKRQSVAFWCNPISGHATLYWYQQILGQGPKLLIQFQNNGVVDDSQLPKDRFSAERLKGVDSTLKIQPAKLEDSAVYLCASSLDWNTGELFFGEGSRLTVL.

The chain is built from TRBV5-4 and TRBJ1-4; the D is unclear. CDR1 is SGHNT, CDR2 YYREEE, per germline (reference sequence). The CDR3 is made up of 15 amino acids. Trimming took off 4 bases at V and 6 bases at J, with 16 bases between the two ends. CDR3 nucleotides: TGTGCCAGCAGCCGACTCTCCGGTGTAGATGAAAAACTGTTTTTT. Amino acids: CASSRLSGVDEKLFF.

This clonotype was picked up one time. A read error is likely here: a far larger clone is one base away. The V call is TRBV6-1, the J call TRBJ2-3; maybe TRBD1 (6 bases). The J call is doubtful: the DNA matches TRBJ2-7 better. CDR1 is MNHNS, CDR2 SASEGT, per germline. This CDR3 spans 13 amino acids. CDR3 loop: CASGEKTGYEQYF. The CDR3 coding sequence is TGTGCCAGCGGTGAAAAGACAGGCTACGAGCAGTACTTC.

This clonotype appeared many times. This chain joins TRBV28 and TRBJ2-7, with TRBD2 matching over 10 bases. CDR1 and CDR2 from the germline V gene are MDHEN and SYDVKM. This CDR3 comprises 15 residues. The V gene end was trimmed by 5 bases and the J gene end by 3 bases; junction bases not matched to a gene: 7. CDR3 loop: CASSHASGRHYEQYF. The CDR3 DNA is TGTGCCAGCAGTCACGCTAGCGGGAGACACTACGAGCAGTACTTC.

CDR3 region: CASSSDRLGNEKLFF. The CDR3 DNA reads as TGTGCCAGCAGCTCCGACAGGTTAGGGAATGAAAAACTGTTTTTT. This chain connects TRBV5-5 to TRBJ1-4; D may be TRBD1 (6 bases). Germline CDR1 is SGHKS and CDR2 is YYEKEE (reference sequence). This CDR3 has 15 amino acids. Trimming removed 3 bases at V and 5 bases at J, with 14 bases between.

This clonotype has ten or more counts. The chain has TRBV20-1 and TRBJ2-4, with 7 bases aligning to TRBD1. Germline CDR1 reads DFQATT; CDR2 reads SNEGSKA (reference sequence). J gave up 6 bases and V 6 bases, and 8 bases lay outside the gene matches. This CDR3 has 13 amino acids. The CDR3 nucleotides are TGCAGTGCCGACCACCCAGGGGGAAACATTCAGTACTTC. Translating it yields CSADHPGGNIQYF.

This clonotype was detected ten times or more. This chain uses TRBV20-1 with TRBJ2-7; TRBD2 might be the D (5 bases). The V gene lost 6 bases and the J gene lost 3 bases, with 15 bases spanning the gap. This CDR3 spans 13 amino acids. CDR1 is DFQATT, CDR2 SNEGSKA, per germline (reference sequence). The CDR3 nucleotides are TGCAGTGCCCTATGGTTCCGGGACTACGAGCAGTACTTC. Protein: CSALWFRDYEQYF.